The 17 T cell receptor beta chains given below trace back to one sample, sequenced in a study of control samples from healthy donors and cancer patients. Sequencing was performed with immunoSEQ multiplex PCR; in TCRdb, only in-frame clones are kept and a portion is missing. This repertoire shows under 150,000 clones, roughly 94% found once; its top ten account for 3.6%. What was sequenced was blood. The source of these receptors is a man aged 25 to 40 in good health.

V usage is TRBV6-2 or TRBV6-3 and J usage is TRBJ2-5; D gene ambiguous. This CDR3 region has 13 residues. V gave up 2 bases and J gave up 5 bases, with 9 bases separating them. The germline gives CDR1 MNHEY, CDR2 SVGEGT. CDR3 bases: TGTGCCAGCAGTTACGTAGCCCCGGAGACCCAGTACTTC. It yields the protein CASSYVAPETQYF.

The chain has TRBV10-3 and TRBJ2-1; TRBD2 aligns across 14 bases. The CDR3 is 18 amino acids. After removal of 4 bases from V and 8 bases from J, the junction contained 13 bases not matched to a gene. Germline values: CDR1 ENHRY, CDR2 SYGVKD. The chain's CDR3 is CAISGGIVTSGGVDEQFF. As DNA, the CDR3 is TGTGCCATCAGTGGAGGGATTGTGACTAGCGGGGGGGTCGATGAGCAGTTCTTC.

This chain connects TRBV19 to TRBJ1-1; 8 nucleotides match TRBD1. The CDR3 loop spans 15 amino acids. V lost 0 bases and J lost 7; bases outside the gene matches: 7. The germline V gene has CDR1 LNHDA and CDR2 SQIVND (reference sequence). For the CDR3, the DNA is TGTGCCAGTAGTATAGATACCCTAGGGACAGGTGAAGCTTTCTTT. This sequence encodes CASSIDTLGTGEAFF.

This chain links TRBV11-2 with TRBJ2-7, with D possibly TRBD1 on 6 matching bases. The CDR3 sequence is 15 residues long. CDR1 and CDR2 (germline): SGHAT, FQNNGV. The V and J ends lost 0 bases and 4 bases respectively, with 13 bases between them. CDR3: CASSLEGTGRYEQYF. The CDR3 DNA follows: TGTGCCAGCAGCTTAGAGGGCACAGGGCGATACGAGCAGTACTTC.

V is TRBV15 and J is TRBJ1-2; possible D gene TRBD1, 5 bases. Between the trimmed V and J ends, which lost 6 bases and 8 bases, there was a span of 19 bases. Germline CDR1 reads LNHNV; CDR2 reads YYDKDF (reference sequence). The CDR3 is 14 residues long. The CDR3 DNA reads as TGTGCCACCAGTCTGATGGGGCGACTCGAAGGCTACACCTTC. Its translation: CATSLMGRLEGYTF.

V is TRBV4-3 and J is TRBJ1-4; D remains unclear. Germline V lookup: CDR1 LGHNA, CDR2 YSLEER. The CDR3 sequence is 15 residues long. V was trimmed by 1 base and J by 3 bases, leaving 9 bases between them. The CDR3 bases are TGCGCCAGCAGCCAAGGGAGTGCGGCTAATGAAAAACTGTTTTTT. Residues: CASSQGSAANEKLFF.

The V and J genes are TRBV15 and TRBJ2-7; possibly TRBD1 for D (5 bases). Per the germline V gene, CDR1 is LNHNV and CDR2 is YYDKDF (reference sequence). Trimming left V 0 bases short and J 0 bases short, with 15 bases between. CDR3 length: 17 amino acids. This CDR3 is CATSRDGGQGSSYEQYF. In DNA, the CDR3 is TGTGCCACCAGCAGAGATGGTGGGCAGGGTTCCTCCTACGAGCAGTACTTC.

J is TRBJ2-1 and V is TRBV6-5, with TRBD2 identical over 11 bases. The CDR3 has 14 amino acids. CDR1 is MNHEY, CDR2 SVGAGI, per germline. J gave up 3 bases and V 8 bases, and 3 bases lay outside the gene matches. The CDR3 sequence: CASRLAGSYNEQFF. The DNA of the CDR3 is TGTGCCAGCCGACTAGCGGGGAGCTACAATGAGCAGTTCTTC.

Turning to this clone: The junction and the germline gene differ at one end; a read error may be behind it. The gene calls are TRBV3-1 (or the pseudogene TRBV3-2) and TRBJ1-2; D perhaps matches TRBD1 (6 bases). Germline loops: CDR1 LGHDT, CDR2 YNNKEL (reference sequence). The CDR3 is 14 amino acids. For the CDR3, the DNA is TGTGCCAGCAGCCAAGAAATAAGGACAGCCGATTATTCTTTC. The encoded protein is CASSQEIRTADYSF.

The chain recombines TRBV19 with TRBJ1-2, with D uncertain. The CDR3 covers 13 residues. The ends were cut back, 3 bases at V and 6 bases at J, with 11 bases in the middle. Germline CDR1 LNHDA, CDR2 SQIVND (reference sequence). CDR3 coding DNA: TGTGCCAGTAGTATGATGGGGAAGGATGGCTACACCTTC. It translates to CASSMMGKDGYTF.

Here the CDR3 DNA reads TGTGCCAGCAGCTTAGGGGTGAACGAGCAGTACTTC. It yields the protein CASSLGVNEQYF. V gene TRBV7-2 combines with J gene TRBJ2-7, with no clear D. The CDR3 spans 12 residues. Germline CDR1 is SGHTA and CDR2 is FQGNSA. V lost 1 base and J lost 5, with 6 bases in between.

The genes are TRBV25-1 and TRBJ2-3; D remains unclear. The V gene's germline CDR1 is MGHDK and CDR2 SYGVNS. The CDR3 consists of 13 residues. V lost 6 bases and J lost 5, with 12 bases in between. CDR3 loop: CASRPWGRDTQYF. CDR3 nucleotides: TGTGCCAGCAGGCCCTGGGGTCGAGATACGCAGTATTTT.

This chain links TRBV7-9 with TRBJ2-7; no clear D gene. V was clipped by 2 bases and J by 2 bases, with 10 bases between them. Germline V CDR1 and CDR2: SEHNR, FQNEAQ (reference sequence). This CDR3 is built from 14 residues. CDR3 in amino acids: CASSLRHGPYEQYF. CDR3 in DNA: TGTGCCAGCAGCTTACGTCATGGGCCCTACGAGCAGTACTTC.

The chain is built from TRBV19 and TRBJ2-2; D tentatively reads TRBD1 or TRBD2 (5 bases each). The germline V and J ends were trimmed by 5 bases and 4 bases, with 17 bases remaining between them. Germline-derived CDR1 and CDR2 are LNHDA and SQIVND (reference sequence). This CDR3 comprises 16 residues. The CDR3 DNA is TGTGCCAGTAGTCTCTCCGGGGCGATGGGCACCGGGGAGCTGTTTTTT. This encodes CASSLSGAMGTGELFF.

The J gene is TRBJ2-6, the V gene TRBV15; D is perhaps TRBD2 (5 bases). Trimming took 0 bases from V and 4 from J, leaving 10 bases between them. Germline CDR1 and CDR2: LNHNV and YYDKDF (reference sequence). The CDR3 has 16 residues. The DNA of the CDR3 is TGTGCCACCAGCAGAGATTCGGGGAGCGGGGCCAACGTCCTGACTTTC. Translating gives CATSRDSGSGANVLTF.

The chain has TRBV5-1 and TRBJ1-1, with D tentatively TRBD1 (6 bases). The CDR3 has 16 residues. CDR1 and CDR2 from the germline V gene are SGHRS and YFSETQ. Trimming pared 0 bases from V and 1 base from J, leaving 13 bases between. The CDR3 loop is CASSLVGGGANTEAFF. CDR3 DNA sequence: TGCGCCAGCAGCTTGGTGGGCGGGGGGGCGAACACTGAAGCTTTCTTT. The variable domain in full, completed from reference TRBV5-1 and TRBJ1-1, reads KAGVTQTPRYLIKTRGQQVTLSCSPISGHRSVSWYQQTPGQGLQFLFEYFSETQRNKGNFPGRFSGRQFSNSRSEMNVSTLELGDSALYLCASSLVGGGANTEAFFGQGTRLTVV.

The J gene is TRBJ1-1, the V gene TRBV4-1; D might be TRBD1 (5 bases). CDR3 length equals 15 residues. With 1 base removed from V and 7 bases from J, the gap between germline ends came to 16 bases. The V gene's germline CDR1 is MGHRA and CDR2 YSYEKL. The chain's CDR3 is CASSQVSRDSNEAFF. CDR3 nucleotide sequence: TGCGCCAGCAGCCAAGTCTCTAGGGACTCGAATGAAGCTTTCTTT.